This T cell receptor (beta chain) came from a study of blood T cells in healthy people across ages. The CDR3 sequence is 13 residues long. The V gene lost 5 bases and the J gene lost 11 bases, with 18 bases spanning the gap. Looked up from germline, CDR1 is SEHNR and CDR2 is FQNEAQ (reference sequence). Combining a sample-barcoded 5' primer with a J-beta primer mix, a second PCR ran for roughly 6 to 11 cycles. One entry per CDR3 protein results from TCRdb running MiXCR on the 5' RACE reads. This sample has roughly 1,300,000 distinct CDR3 sequences; almost 60% occur once, and the top ten carry 6.5% to 8%.

The source of this sequence is a man aged 18 to 29 in good health. The chain couples TRBV7-9 to TRBJ2-5, with a possible D match to TRBD1 (5 bases). The sequenced sample consisted of blood. Written as DNA, the CDR3 is TGTGCCAGCAGCCCTACAGGTGAATTCGCGCAGTACTTC. It translates to CASSPTGEFAQYF.